Below, 26 T cell receptor beta chains from the same sample are listed, as sequenced in a study of cytomegalovirus exposure and HLA in healthy donors. PCR used 60 Vbeta primers and 13 Jbeta primers. The data were produced by immunoSEQ multiplex PCR, yet TCRdb's version contains in-frame clones alone and is incomplete. The repertoire consists of about 180,000 clones, with under 80% occurring once and the leading ten covering about 2.5%. Sequenced sample: PBMCs. Receptor source: a woman under 40 in good health and CMV-seropositive.

This clone has only a few counts. V is TRBV18 and J is TRBJ2-1, with D perhaps matching TRBD2 (6 bases). Germline V gene data show CDR1 as KGHSH and CDR2 as LQKENI. The V end lost 2 bases, the J end lost 0 bases, and 8 bases lay between the germline ends. This CDR3 is built from 15 residues. The CDR3 region is CASSPGTFSYNEQFF. CDR3 sequence (DNA): TGTGCCAGCTCACCAGGGACTTTCTCCTACAATGAGCAGTTCTTC.

CDR3 coding DNA: TGTGCCAGCAGACAGGGTTACAATGAGCAGTTCTTC. Translating gives CASRQGYNEQFF. This chain connects TRBV19 to TRBJ2-1; TRBD1 matches 7 bases. Germline V gene lookup returns CDR1 LNHDA and CDR2 SQIVND (reference sequence). Unmatched junction bases numbered 3, after V lost 9 bases and J lost 4 bases. This CDR3 region has 12 residues. Filled out from reference TRBV19 and TRBJ2-1, the complete variable domain reads DGGITQSPKYLFRKEGQNVTLSCEQNLNHDAMYWYRQDPGQGLRLIYYSQIVNDFQKGDIAEGYSVSREKKESFPLTVTSAQKNPTAFYLCASRQGYNEQFFGPGTRLTVL.

V gene TRBV7-9 combines with J gene TRBJ2-5; D is unclear. The V end lost 3 bases, the J end lost 2 bases, and 10 bases lay between the germline ends. In germline, CDR1 is SEHNR, CDR2 FQNEAQ (reference sequence). The CDR3 runs 14 residues. The CDR3 coding sequence is TGTGCCAGCAGCTTGCTAGGAGCTCAAGAGACCCAGTACTTC. Amino acid sequence: CASSLLGAQETQYF.

A few counts support this clone. This rearrangement joins TRBV7-2 to TRBJ1-5; 7 bases are a match to TRBD1. Germline CDR1 SGHTA, CDR2 FQGNSA. This CDR3 has 16 amino acids. The V segment lost 5 bases and the J segment 4 bases; nucleotides outside the gene matches: 11. The chain's CDR3 is CASSPDRASGNQPQHF. CDR3 in DNA: TGTGCCAGCAGCCCAGACAGGGCCTCAGGGAATCAGCCCCAGCATTTT.

This clone was recorded a few times. The chain employs TRBV10-1 and TRBJ2-1; TRBD2 matches 7 bases. V shed 0 bases and J 8 bases; nucleotides not matched to a gene: 4. This CDR3 has 14 amino acids. Germline-derived CDR1 and CDR2 are WNHNN and SYGVQD (reference sequence). CDR3 sequence: CASSESGRAHEQFF. In DNA, the CDR3 is TGCGCCAGCAGTGAGTCAGGGAGGGCCCATGAGCAGTTCTTC.

V usage is TRBV7-2 and J usage is TRBJ2-2; 14 positions agree with TRBD2. V was pared by 1 base and J by 4 bases, with 5 bases of the junction left unmatched. Germline V CDR1 and CDR2: SGHTA, FQGNSA. The CDR3 extends over 18 amino acids. Here the CDR3 reads CASSLGLAGGRVTGELFF. The DNA for the CDR3 is TGTGCCAGCAGCTTAGGACTAGCGGGGGGGCGGGTCACCGGGGAGCTGTTTTTT.

This clone was seen just once. The chain is built from TRBV4-3 and TRBJ1-2; 10 nucleotides line up with TRBD1. This CDR3 comprises 13 residues. Germline-derived CDR1 and CDR2 are LGHNA and YSLEER. The junction had 3 bases not matched to a gene; V was cut back by 3 bases and J by 8 bases. The CDR3 coding sequence is TGCGCCAGCAGCCACGGGACAGGGGTCGGCTACACCTTC. Residues: CASSHGTGVGYTF.

The chain uses TRBV11-2 and TRBJ1-1; D is undetermined. V was trimmed by 3 bases and J by 1 base, leaving 9 bases between them. There are 14 residues in the CDR3. The V gene's germline CDR1 is SGHAT and CDR2 FQNNGV. CDR3 bases: TGTGCCAGCAGCTTCGTCCCAGGGAACACTGAAGCTTTCTTT. Translated, it gives CASSFVPGNTEAFF.

This sequence joins TRBV27 and TRBJ1-5; D is possibly TRBD1 (6 bases). V was cut by 5 bases and J by 3 bases, with 14 bases left in between. Germline values: CDR1 MNHEY, CDR2 SMNVEV (reference sequence). The CDR3 spans 15 residues. The CDR3 region is CASSPRTVTNQPQHF. The DNA for the CDR3 is TGTGCCAGCAGTCCCCGGACAGTGACCAATCAGCCCCAGCATTTT.

The V call is TRBV18, the J call TRBJ1-1; no definite D call. The CDR3 loop spans 13 amino acids. CDR1 is KGHSH, CDR2 LQKENI, per germline. Trimming pared 6 bases from V and 0 bases from J, leaving 8 bases between. CDR3: CASSPTVNTEAFF. DNA for the CDR3: TGTGCCAGCTCCCCGACTGTGAACACTGAAGCTTTCTTT.

The J gene is TRBJ2-3, the V gene TRBV7-8; 8 bases line up with TRBD2. CDR3 length: 13 residues. V shed 5 bases and J 6 bases; nucleotides not matched to a gene: 4. CDR1 is SGHVS, CDR2 FQNEAQ, per germline. CDR3 region: CASSLTGGDTQYF. CDR3 DNA: TGTGCCAGCAGCCTAACGGGGGGGGATACGCAGTATTTT.

The gene calls are TRBV27 and TRBJ2-1; 12 bases line up with TRBD2. The CDR3 totals 16 residues. The germline gives CDR1 MNHEY, CDR2 SMNVEV (reference sequence). The ends lost 0 bases at V and 10 bases at J; junction bases unmatched: 7. This chain's CDR3 is CASSLSASGGAGEQFF. Here the CDR3 DNA reads TGTGCCAGCAGTTTATCCGCTAGCGGGGGGGCTGGGGAGCAGTTCTTC.

The rearrangement links TRBV7-2 to TRBJ2-2; TRBD2 might be the D (5 bases). This CDR3 comprises 16 residues. V lost 5 bases and J 1 base, leaving 14 bases between the germline ends. Germline CDR1 is SGHTA and CDR2 is FQGNSA. The CDR3 DNA follows: TGTGCCAGCAGCCAGATGGAGGTTTTGAACACCGGGGAGCTGTTTTTT. Its protein is CASSQMEVLNTGELFF.

The genes are TRBV4-1 and TRBJ2-7, with 8 bases identical to TRBD2. The CDR3 is 15 amino acids. Germline lookup yields CDR1 MGHRA and CDR2 YSYEKL. J was trimmed by 4 bases and V by 4 bases; bases with no gene match: 9. The CDR3 region has the DNA TGCGCCAGCAGCCCCCTGGGCACGGGGGGGTACGAGCAGTACTTC. This sequence encodes CASSPLGTGGYEQYF.

The chain recombines TRBV4-3 with TRBJ1-3; D not resolved. CDR1 and CDR2 (germline): LGHNA, YSLEER. CDR3 length equals 15 residues. V gave up 0 bases and J gave up 3 bases, with 9 bases separating them. For the CDR3, the DNA is TGCGCCAGCAGCCAAGATAGAAGTTATGGAAACACCATATATTTT. It specifies CASSQDRSYGNTIYF.

This clone showed up just a few times. V usage is TRBV6-5 and J usage is TRBJ2-3; D ambiguous. Germline assignment: CDR1 MNHEY and CDR2 SVGAGI. The CDR3 covers 15 residues. V was clipped by 0 bases and J by 2 bases, with 9 bases between them. This CDR3 reads CASSYSGAYTDTQYF. The CDR3 DNA reads as TGTGCCAGCAGTTACTCCGGTGCGTACACAGATACGCAGTATTTT.

The V and J genes are TRBV28 and TRBJ2-3, with 13 nucleotides matching TRBD2. Germline CDR1 and CDR2: MDHEN and SYDVKM. V lost 6 bases and J lost 6; bases outside the gene matches: 6. This CDR3 is built from 15 residues. In DNA, the CDR3 is TGTGCCAGCAGCCGACTAGCGGGGGGCATTGATACGCAGTATTTT. It encodes CASSRLAGGIDTQYF. The full variable domain, rest sourced from reference TRBV28 and TRBJ2-3, is DVKVTQSSRYLVKRTGEKVFLECVQDMDHENMFWYRQDPGLGLRLIYFSYDVKMKEKGDIPEGYSVSREKKERFSLILESASTNQTSMYLCASSRLAGGIDTQYFGPGTRLTVL.

In the case of this clone: The same CDR3 also results from other DNA sequences found in this sample. The V and J genes are TRBV19 and TRBJ2-7, with D possibly being TRBD1 (6 bases). CDR3 length: 13 amino acids. The ends were cut back, 4 bases at V and 2 bases at J, with 9 bases in the middle. Looked up from germline, CDR1 is LNHDA and CDR2 is SQIVND (reference sequence). The CDR3 nucleotides read TGTGCCAGTAGTACCGGACAGCCCTACGAGCAGTACTTC. Translating it yields CASSTGQPYEQYF.

This clone was seen more than once but under ten times. DNA for the CDR3: TGTGCCAGCAGCTGGGGGGGGCGACGTAGAAGGAGCTCCTACGAGCAGTACTTC. It is translated as CASSWGGRRRRSSYEQYF. V gene TRBV28 combines with J gene TRBJ2-7, with D possibly being TRBD2 (7 bases). The germline CDR1 and CDR2 sequences are MDHEN and SYDVKM. The CDR3 runs to 18 residues. Deletions cut 6 bases from V and 0 bases from J, with 24 bases between.

The chain employs TRBV2 and TRBJ2-4; possibly TRBD1 for D (6 bases). Per the germline V gene, CDR1 is SNHLY and CDR2 is FYNNEI. The CDR3 is made up of 18 amino acids. V was cut by 6 bases and J by 0 bases, with 21 bases left in between. The DNA of the CDR3 is TGTGCCAGCAGCAGGGGCCGACTTCCCACCCTAGCCAAAAACATTCAGTACTTC. Its protein is CASSRGRLPTLAKNIQYF.

V usage is TRBV10-3 and J usage is TRBJ2-7; D unresolved. The V gene lost 3 bases and the J gene lost 0 bases, with 12 bases spanning the gap. The CDR3 sequence is 15 residues long. Looked up from germline, CDR1 is ENHRY and CDR2 is SYGVKD. The CDR3 protein is CAISEYPGNSYEQYF. In nucleotides, the CDR3 is TGTGCCATCAGTGAATATCCAGGAAACTCCTACGAGCAGTACTTC.

The J gene is TRBJ2-3, the V gene TRBV5-1; TRBD1 matches 11 bases. From germline, CDR1 is SGHRS and CDR2 YFSETQ. The CDR3 length is 18 residues. V lost 0 bases and J lost 1; bases outside the gene matches: 7. DNA for the CDR3: TGCGCCAGCAGCTTGGCGCCGGGACAGGGGGGAGGCACAGATACGCAGTATTTT. Translation: CASSLAPGQGGGTDTQYF.

This clone occurred a few times. V gene TRBV5-1 combines with J gene TRBJ1-2; D unresolved. Germline loops: CDR1 SGHRS, CDR2 YFSETQ. The CDR3 loop spans 15 amino acids. V lost 0 bases and J lost 4, with 13 bases in between. In DNA form, the CDR3 reads TGCGCCAGCAGCTTGGTGGGCGATACGACCTATGGCTACACCTTC. This translates into CASSLVGDTTYGYTF.

The chain links TRBV6-6 to TRBJ2-2; D is possibly TRBD1 (6 bases). CDR1 is MNHNY and CDR2 is SVGAGI in the germline V gene (reference sequence). Trimming removed 5 bases from V and 7 bases from J, with 11 bases in between. The CDR3 runs to 13 residues. The CDR3 region has the DNA TGTGCCAGCAGTATTGGCAGGGGCGGGGAGCTGTTTTTT. It specifies CASSIGRGGELFF.

This rearrangement joins TRBV9 to TRBJ2-7; TRBD1 matches 9 bases. The CDR3 contains 16 residues. V shed 0 bases and J 5 bases; nucleotides not matched to a gene: 9. Germline-derived CDR1 and CDR2 are SGDLS and YYNGEE. The CDR3 nucleotides are TGTGCCAGCAGCGTAGCCCTGGGACAGGGAAGCCACGAGCAGTACTTC. This gives the protein CASSVALGQGSHEQYF.

This clone appeared a single time. This chain connects TRBV4-1 to TRBJ2-7, with 9 bases identical to TRBD1. Germline V lookup: CDR1 MGHRA, CDR2 YSYEKL. This CDR3 comprises 17 residues. V was clipped by 3 bases and J by 3 bases; unmatched bases: 12. The CDR3 nucleotides read TGCGCCAGCAGCCACGGAAATCCGGGACAGGGATTCTACGAGCAGTACTTC. It specifies CASSHGNPGQGFYEQYF.